This T cell receptor (beta chain) was captured in a study of cytomegalovirus exposure and HLA in healthy donors. Study results and limitations: Most subjects' HLA-A and HLA-B alleles were reportedly predicted from TCR beta sequences. Sequencing likely produced, as an artifact, a cluster of highly shared sequence variants.

Vbeta (60) and Jbeta (13) primers were used in the PCR. Method: immunoSEQ multiplex PCR; TCRdb's copy keeps in-frame clones and lacks some. The sample totals roughly 75,000 clones. Remarks on this clone: Its antigen is not known.

Unmatched junction bases numbered 2, after V lost 1 base and J lost 1 base. Germline V gene data show CDR1 as LNHDA and CDR2 as SQIVND (reference sequence). CDR3 length: 15 amino acids. Sequencing was done on a sample of PBMCs. V is TRBV19 and J is TRBJ2-7; 9 nucleotides agree with TRBD1. The clonotype comes from a man between 35 and 55 years old in good health and CMV-seronegative. CDR3 region: CASSIGGTGSYEQYF. CDR3 nucleotide sequence: TGTGCCAGTAGTATAGGAGGGACAGGGTCCTACGAGCAGTACTTC.